This TCR beta chain was captured in a study of early T cells in non-severe SARS-CoV-2 infection. Turning to the study itself: Chains from this unsorted whole-blood bulk RNA could not be paired.

Study-level points and caveats: VDJdb matching favored anti-spike CD8 responses, missing private and CD4 specificities.

Individual cDNA molecules carried attached unique molecular identifiers. MiXCR, run by TCRdb on the 5' RACE reads, gives a single entry per CDR3 protein. The sample gives approximately 80,000 distinct CDR3 sequences, about 11% of which show up once; about 12% is in the top ten. A few counts support this clonotype. Its antigen is undetermined. The material was whole blood, obtained at baseline. This TCR came from an adult who was a healthcare worker with PCR-confirmed SARS-CoV-2 infection or an uninfected control (not recorded which).

CDR3 sequence (DNA): TGTGCCAGTAGGCCTGAGGCCCGAGCGGATTCACCCCTCCACTTT. Residues: CASRPEARADSPLHF. The V call is TRBV19, the J call TRBJ1-6; D uncertain. Per the germline V gene, CDR1 is LNHDA and CDR2 is SQIVND (reference sequence). There are 15 residues in the CDR3. Trimming took off 6 bases at V and 8 bases at J, with 17 bases between the two ends.